Below, 16 T cell receptor beta chains from the same sample are listed, as sequenced in a study of blood T cell repertoires in COVID-19. Only in-frame clones appear in the TCRdb table, and some are missing; sequencing was by immunoSEQ multiplex PCR. The table records about 220,000 clones, around 89% of them present only once. Sequencing was performed on PBMCs or T cells enriched from blood (not recorded which). The source is a man younger than 40 who had been exposed to COVID-19.

The chain employs TRBV2 and TRBJ1-5; TRBD1 aligns across 9 bases. Trimming cost V 6 bases and J 5 bases; bases outside gene matches: 14. The CDR3 runs to 17 residues. The germline V gene encodes CDR1 SNHLY and CDR2 FYNNEI. CDR3 in DNA: TGTGCCAGCAGGGCCTCGACCGGGACAGGGTCTGATCAGCCCCAGCATTTT. Translated, it gives CASRASTGTGSDQPQHF. The variable domain in full, with the rest retrieved from reference TRBV2 and TRBJ1-5, is EPEVTQTPSHQVTQMGQEVILRCVPISNHLYFYWYRQILGQKVEFLVSFYNNEISEKSEIFDDQFSVERPDGSNFTLKIRSTKLEDSAMYFCASRASTGTGSDQPQHFGDGTRLSIL.

The chain links TRBV30 to TRBJ1-6; no reliable D call. Germline V gene data show CDR1 as GTSNPN and CDR2 as SVGIG (reference sequence). The ends were cut back, 4 bases at V and 8 bases at J, with 18 bases in the middle. This CDR3 region has 15 residues. CDR3 DNA: TGTGCCTGGATGTCTGTAACACTAATTGATTCACCCCTCCACTTT. It codes for CAWMSVTLIDSPLHF.

This chain joins TRBV19 and TRBJ2-3; 7 bases match TRBD2. CDR1 LNHDA and CDR2 SQIVND come from the germline V gene (reference sequence). The junction had 6 bases not matched to a gene; V was cut back by 3 bases and J by 6 bases. This CDR3 comprises 14 residues. The CDR3 nucleotides are TGTGCCAGTAGTATTATCTCCGGGAGGGATACGCAGTATTTT. This gives the protein CASSIISGRDTQYF.

This sequence joins TRBV7-2 and TRBJ1-6; D unclear. CDR1 is SGHTA and CDR2 is FQGNSA in the germline V gene. This CDR3 has 13 residues. The V gene lost 1 base and the J gene lost 14 bases, with 12 bases spanning the gap. CDR3 region: CASSLDGRTTLHF. Here the CDR3 DNA reads TGTGCCAGCAGCTTAGATGGGAGGACTACCCTCCACTTT.

The genes are TRBV3-1 (or the pseudogene TRBV3-2) and TRBJ1-6; no clear D gene. The length of the CDR3 is 13 residues. Germline V CDR1 and CDR2: LGHDT, YNNKEL (reference sequence). The ends were cut back, 0 bases at V and 10 bases at J, with 7 bases in the middle. CDR3 sequence (DNA): TGTGCCAGCAGCCAAGACGTCAGGTCACCCCTCCACTTT. Translation gives CASSQDVRSPLHF.

This sequence joins TRBV11-2 and TRBJ2-7, with TRBD1 matching 8 bases. The ends lost 5 bases at V and 7 bases at J; junction bases unmatched: 13. The germline V gene has CDR1 SGHAT and CDR2 FQNNGV. The CDR3 consists of 15 residues. This chain's CDR3 is CASSPGTGFRWEQYF. The CDR3 bases are TGTGCCAGCAGCCCTGGGACAGGCTTTCGTTGGGAGCAGTACTTC.

This clone has just one count. J is TRBJ1-5 and V is TRBV11-2, with 10 bases lining up with TRBD1. Germline lookup yields CDR1 SGHAT and CDR2 FQNNGV. The CDR3 loop spans 15 amino acids. V gave up 5 bases and J gave up 6 bases; unmatched junction bases: 7. The CDR3 DNA is TGTGCCAGCAGCCCGGACAGGGGGGCAGGTCAGCCCCAGCATTTT. This encodes CASSPDRGAGQPQHF.

V usage is TRBV23-1 and J usage is TRBJ1-5, with TRBD1 as a possible D gene (5 bases). TRBV23-1 is an open reading frame whose function is uncertain. This CDR3 comprises 16 residues. Trimming left V 2 bases short and J 2 bases short, with 13 bases between. CDR3 loop: CASSQPRVLGNQPQHF. CDR3 nucleotides: TGCGCCAGCAGTCAACCCAGGGTATTGGGCAATCAGCCCCAGCATTTT.

The V gene is TRBV18, the J gene TRBJ2-1; tentative D call: TRBD1 (6 bases). Germline CDR1 is KGHSH and CDR2 is LQKENI. Trimming removed 4 bases at V and 0 bases at J, with 13 bases between. This CDR3 contains 16 residues. This chain's CDR3 is CASSLDRFGSYNEQFF. The CDR3, as DNA: TGTGCCAGCTCACTCGACAGGTTTGGCTCCTACAATGAGCAGTTCTTC.

This clone occurred once. This chain connects TRBV5-1 to TRBJ2-5, with TRBD1 matching over 7 bases. The J segment lost 4 bases and the V segment lost 5 bases, leaving 5 bases of the junction unmatched. Looked up from germline, CDR1 is SGHRS and CDR2 is YFSETQ. CDR3 size: 13 residues. The CDR3 DNA reads as TGCGCCAGCAGGAATACAGGGGTAGAGACCCAGTACTTC. Its protein is CASRNTGVETQYF.

This clone was detected only once. The rearrangement links TRBV25-1 to TRBJ1-1; a weak D match, TRBD1 (5 bases). The V end was cut by 10 bases, the J end by 8 bases, with 14 bases between. Germline V gene sequence: CDR1 MGHDK, CDR2 SYGVNS. The CDR3 has 11 residues. The DNA of the CDR3 is TGTGCCACCGGGGGGTTTAAGGAAGCTTTCTTT. As protein: CATGGFKEAFF.

The CDR3 region is CASRTSGGSYEQYF. The DNA for the CDR3 is TGTGCCAGCAGAACTAGCGGGGGATCCTACGAGCAGTACTTC. This chain links TRBV6-6 with TRBJ2-7; 11 bases line up with TRBD2. V trimming: 6 bases; J trimming: 1 base; junction bases outside the gene matches: 2. Germline CDR1 reads MNHNY; CDR2 reads SVGAGI (reference sequence). This CDR3 region has 14 residues.

The rearrangement joins TRBV11-2 to TRBJ2-3; D uncertain. Germline CDR1 and CDR2: SGHAT and FQNNGV. Trimming took off 1 base at V and 2 bases at J, with 7 bases between the two ends. CDR3 length: 14 amino acids. CDR3 amino acids: CASSLVRNTDTQYF. DNA for the CDR3: TGTGCCAGCAGCTTAGTCAGGAACACAGATACGCAGTATTTT.

The rearrangement joins TRBV6-2 or TRBV6-3 to TRBJ2-5, with 8 bases identical to TRBD2. The CDR3 runs to 15 residues. After removal of 4 bases from V and 1 base from J, the junction contained 5 bases not matched to a gene. CDR1 and CDR2 from the germline V gene are MNHEY and SVGEGT. The CDR3 reads CASSLGAGGQETQYF. The CDR3 nucleotides are TGTGCCAGCAGTTTGGGCGCGGGGGGCCAAGAGACCCAGTACTTC.

V gene TRBV19 combines with J gene TRBJ2-5; TRBD2 is a possible D gene (7 bases). This CDR3 spans 15 amino acids. Germline V gene lookup returns CDR1 LNHDA and CDR2 SQIVND (reference sequence). V was clipped by 9 bases and J by 7 bases, with 24 bases between them. This CDR3 reads CASGSRTGGQGTQYF. The CDR3 DNA is TGTGCCAGCGGATCCCGCACGGGGGGCCAGGGGACCCAGTACTTC. Full variable domain (missing parts from reference TRBV19 and TRBJ2-5): DGGITQSPKYLFRKEGQNVTLSCEQNLNHDAMYWYRQDPGQGLRLIYYSQIVNDFQKGDIAEGYSVSREKKESFPLTVTSAQKNPTAFYLCASGSRTGGQGTQYFGPGTRLLVL.

This clone was found once. The chain recombines TRBV19 with TRBJ2-7; 7 nucleotides agree with TRBD2. The germline gives CDR1 LNHDA, CDR2 SQIVND (reference sequence). The CDR3 is 12 amino acids. Trimming cost V 6 bases and J 3 bases; bases outside gene matches: 2. The CDR3 sequence: CASSQRGYEQYF. The DNA of the CDR3 is TGTGCCAGTAGCCAGCGGGGCTACGAGCAGTACTTC.